Listed here are 29 T cell receptor beta chains from one sample, sequenced in a study of T-cell reconstitution after alpha-beta-depleted transplantation in children (dated by TCRdb to 2015 to 2016). The library was built by means of PCR. Instrument used: Illumina HiSeq 2500. TCR library preparation used molecular barcoding, with unique molecular identifiers applied to normalize quantification of the TCRbeta repertoire. Through fastp at Q25 and MiXCR, TCRdb rebuilt clones from the public reads, retaining in-frame beta chains. For every CDR3 protein sequence, its rows merge into one entry that carries the most common genes and DNA. The sample has some 460,000 distinct CDR3 sequences on record, 16% of them singletons. The ten largest clones capture 29% of the sample. In light of the paper, this sample's treatment or condition label describes: allogeneic hematopoietic cell transplantation with graft depleted of TCRalphabeta T cells and CD19 B cells.

The sequencing here drew on PBMCs, mostly from graft donor cells, taken 360 days after TCRalphabeta/CD19-depleted stem cell transplant. The receptors stem from a boy younger than two who had a stem cell transplant for Wiskott-Aldrich syndrome, so the T cells may come from the graft donor.

This clonotype was seen only a few times. V is TRBV5-1 and J is TRBJ1-2; D possibly corresponds to TRBD1 (5 bases). The CDR3 has 14 residues. Trimming cost V 4 bases and J 6 bases, with 16 bases left between them. Germline V gene data show CDR1 as SGHRS and CDR2 as YFSETQ. The CDR3 region is CASSRDPRKDGYTF. CDR3 coding DNA: TGCGCCAGCAGCCGGGACCCTAGGAAGGATGGCTACACCTTC.

In its sample, this clonotype was seen a few times. The J gene is TRBJ2-5, the V gene TRBV6-5; no definite D call. The germline CDR1 and CDR2 sequences are MNHEY and SVGAGI. There are 10 residues in the CDR3. The V end was cut by 7 bases, the J end by 5 bases, with 5 bases between. CDR3 loop: CASIGETQYF. Here the CDR3 DNA reads TGTGCCAGCATTGGCGAGACCCAGTACTTC.

This clonotype has only a few counts. The chain carries TRBV18 and TRBJ2-5; D remains unclear. The CDR3 totals 14 residues. Trimming stripped 4 bases from V and 2 bases from J, with 11 bases between. CDR1 is KGHSH and CDR2 is LQKENI in the germline V gene. CDR3 region: CASSRMMGQETQYF. CDR3 nucleotides: TGTGCCAGCTCACGGATGATGGGACAAGAGACCCAGTACTTC.

This clonotype was detected a few times. The genes are TRBV2 and TRBJ1-1, with D perhaps TRBD1 (6 bases). Trimming pared 5 bases from V and 5 bases from J, leaving 18 bases between. Germline lookup yields CDR1 SNHLY and CDR2 FYNNEI. This CDR3 region has 15 residues. The CDR3 DNA reads as TGTGCCAGCAGTTCAATAACGGGGGGGCGGACTGAAGCTTTCTTT. Its protein is CASSSITGGRTEAFF.

V usage is TRBV5-1 and J usage is TRBJ2-1; TRBD2 might be the D (6 bases). Germline V lookup: CDR1 SGHRS, CDR2 YFSETQ. This CDR3 has 12 residues. V was shortened by 0 bases and J by 12 bases, with 10 bases between the two germline ends. In DNA form, the CDR3 reads TGCGCCAGCAGCTTGGGTAGCGGAGGGCAGTTCTTC. Protein sequence: CASSLGSGGQFF.

This clonotype has only a few counts. The rearrangement joins TRBV6-5 to TRBJ2-6; tentative D call: TRBD1 (5 bases). V was trimmed by 2 bases and J by 0 bases, leaving 8 bases between them. In germline, CDR1 is MNHEY, CDR2 SVGAGI. The CDR3 covers 16 residues. The DNA for the CDR3 is TGTGCCAGCAGTTACCGCAGGGCCTCTGGGGCCAACGTCCTGACTTTC. Protein: CASSYRRASGANVLTF.

The chain carries TRBV4-3 and TRBJ2-7; weak D call: TRBD2 (6 bases). V shed 0 bases and J shed 2 bases, with 17 bases lying between them. The CDR3 has 17 residues. Germline V gene sequence: CDR1 LGHNA, CDR2 YSLEER. CDR3: CASSQDLWYRGTYEQYF. DNA for the CDR3: TGCGCCAGCAGCCAAGATCTATGGTACCGCGGGACCTACGAGCAGTACTTC.

V gene TRBV28 combines with J gene TRBJ2-3; TRBD2 might be the D (7 bases). The CDR3 totals 17 residues. Trimming removed 7 bases at V and 2 bases at J, with 22 bases between. Germline V gene data show CDR1 as MDHEN and CDR2 as SYDVKM. For the CDR3, the DNA is TGTGCCAGCACCCCGTTCCCAACGGGGGGCCCCACAGATACGCAGTATTTT. Its translation: CASTPFPTGGPTDTQYF.

This clonotype appeared once. The gene calls are TRBV5-1 and TRBJ2-1; 7 bases align to TRBD1. The germline V gene encodes CDR1 SGHRS and CDR2 YFSETQ. The CDR3 covers 13 residues. V lost 2 bases and J lost 8; bases outside the gene matches: 4. CDR3 DNA: TGCGCCAGCAGCTTCAATACAGGGGATGAGCAGTTCTTC. This codes for CASSFNTGDEQFF.

The V and J genes are TRBV5-1 and TRBJ2-5; D call uncertain. The CDR3 length is 14 residues. Germline V CDR1 and CDR2: SGHRS, YFSETQ. V lost 0 bases and J 9 bases, leaving 15 bases between the germline ends. This CDR3 reads CASSLEKRLSAQYF. In DNA, the CDR3 is TGCGCCAGCAGCTTGGAGAAGCGCCTCTCGGCCCAGTACTTC.

This clonotype was recorded a few times. The chain joins TRBV10-3 to TRBJ2-7; D is possibly TRBD1 (5 bases). Trimming pared 10 bases from V and 3 bases from J, leaving 16 bases between. Germline V gene data show CDR1 as ENHRY and CDR2 as SYGVKD. The CDR3 is made up of 13 amino acids. CDR3 sequence (DNA): TGTGCCACCCATTCATGGGGCAGCTACGAGCAGTACTTC. Encoded protein: CATHSWGSYEQYF.

The CDR3 bases are TGTGCCAGCAGATACAGGGTCAGCGGGACTGGGGCCAACGTCCTGACTTTC. Protein product: CASRYRVSGTGANVLTF. The V gene is TRBV12-3 or TRBV12-4, the J gene TRBJ2-6; TRBD2 might be the D (7 bases). The CDR3 contains 17 residues. Trimming left V 6 bases short and J 2 bases short, with 17 bases between.

This clonotype was counted a few times. This chain joins TRBV4-2 and TRBJ2-5, with D tentatively TRBD2 (5 bases). V was pared by 0 bases and J by 5 bases, with 10 bases between. There are 14 residues in the CDR3. Per germline, CDR1 LGHNA and CDR2 YNFKEQ. The CDR3 is CASSQEARRETQYF. Written as DNA, the CDR3 is TGTGCCAGCAGCCAAGAAGCCAGGAGGGAGACCCAGTACTTC.

The chain couples TRBV20-1 to TRBJ2-7; either TRBD1 or TRBD2 may fit D (5 bases each). Germline V gene sequence: CDR1 DFQATT, CDR2 SNEGSKA (reference sequence). The CDR3 spans 13 residues. The V end lost 3 bases, the J end lost 4 bases, and 13 bases lay between the germline ends. The CDR3 spells CSASVGERYEQYF. In DNA, the CDR3 is TGCAGTGCTAGCGTGGGGGAGAGGTACGAGCAGTACTTC.

This chain connects TRBV7-9 to TRBJ2-3; tentatively, D is TRBD2 (7 bases). The germline gives CDR1 SEHNR, CDR2 FQNEAQ (reference sequence). V gave up 1 base and J gave up 1 base, with 9 bases separating them. The CDR3 has 15 residues. The CDR3 is CASSLVGGRTDTQYF. CDR3 coding DNA: TGTGCCAGCAGCTTAGTGGGGGGGCGCACAGATACGCAGTATTTT.

The CDR3 DNA follows: TGCGCCAGCGTCTCGGGGAAGGGGCCCATGAACACTGAAGCTTTCTTT. Encoded protein: CASVSGKGPMNTEAFF. The gene calls are TRBV5-1 and TRBJ1-1, with D perhaps TRBD1 (5 bases). The germline gives CDR1 SGHRS, CDR2 YFSETQ. CDR3 length: 16 residues. Between the trimmed V and J ends, which lost 7 bases and 0 bases, there was a span of 19 bases.

The chain has TRBV10-3 and TRBJ2-3; D might be TRBD1 (5 bases). V was trimmed by 4 bases and J by 5 bases, leaving 22 bases between them. CDR1 is ENHRY, CDR2 SYGVKD, per germline. The length of the CDR3 is 17 residues. CDR3 region: CAISGGPDPRAQDTQYF. DNA of the CDR3: TGTGCCATCAGTGGGGGCCCGGACCCAAGGGCCCAAGATACGCAGTATTTT.

V is TRBV7-9 and J is TRBJ2-2; 7 positions match TRBD1. Germline loops: CDR1 SEHNR, CDR2 FQNEAQ (reference sequence). The CDR3 covers 16 residues. The trim removed 1 base at V and 4 bases at J, leaving 6 bases unmatched. CDR3 protein: CASSLGTGLPTGELFF. The CDR3 bases are TGTGCCAGCAGCTTAGGGACAGGCCTGCCCACCGGGGAGCTGTTTTTT.

This clonotype was counted between two and nine times. The V and J genes are TRBV5-1 and TRBJ2-5; 8 bases map to TRBD1. The CDR3 sequence is 14 residues long. Trimming took 0 bases from V and 5 from J; bases not matched to a gene: 3. The germline V gene encodes CDR1 SGHRS and CDR2 YFSETQ. DNA of the CDR3: TGCGCCAGCAGCTTGGGCAGGGGGCCGGAGACCCAGTACTTC. It codes for CASSLGRGPETQYF.

This clonotype was seen more than once but under ten times. The rearrangement links TRBV5-8 to TRBJ2-1; TRBD2 agrees at 16 bases. This CDR3 comprises 16 residues. Germline assignment: CDR1 SGHTS and CDR2 YDEGEE. J lost 8 bases, V lost 3 bases, and 5 bases had no gene match. The CDR3 DNA follows: TGTGCCAGCAGCTCGGGACTAGCGGGGGGGTATGATGAGCAGTTCTTC. It codes for CASSSGLAGGYDEQFF.

Many counts were recorded for this clonotype. The chain recombines TRBV11-2 with TRBJ1-4, with 9 nucleotides matching TRBD1. The trim removed 4 bases at V and 8 bases at J, leaving 5 bases unmatched. The CDR3 covers 14 residues. Germline CDR1 reads SGHAT; CDR2 reads FQNNGV. The CDR3, as DNA: TGTGCCAGCAGCTACACAACAGGGGGCGAAAAACTGTTTTTT. Amino acid sequence: CASSYTTGGEKLFF.

The rearrangement links TRBV29-1 to TRBJ2-6; D not resolved. Trimming shortened V by 6 bases and J by 2 bases, and 11 bases separated the two germline ends. Germline V gene lookup returns CDR1 SQVTM and CDR2 ANQGSEA. CDR3 length equals 14 residues. For the CDR3, the DNA is TGCAGCGTCGTCACCCCCCCTGGGGCCAACGTCCTGACTTTC. Its protein product is CSVVTPPGANVLTF. Using reference TRBV29-1 and TRBJ2-6 for the parts outside the CDR3, the full variable domain is SAVISQKPSRDICQRGTSLTIQCQVDSQVTMMFWYRQQPGQSLTLIATANQGSEATYESGFVIDKFPISRPNLTFSTLTVSNMSPEDSSIYLCSVVTPPGANVLTFGAGSRLTVL.

The rearrangement uses TRBV23-1 and TRBJ2-2; 7 positions match TRBD1. TRBV23-1 is known as an ORF, though its function is uncertain. J gave up 2 bases and V 4 bases, and 7 bases lay outside the gene matches. There are 16 residues in the CDR3. As DNA, the CDR3 is TGCGCCAGCAGTCCTCTACAGGGGAGAAACACCGGGGAGCTGTTTTTT. Translated, it gives CASSPLQGRNTGELFF.

V and J are TRBV2 and TRBJ1-1; TRBD1 is a possible D gene (5 bases). Per germline, CDR1 SNHLY and CDR2 FYNNEI. There are 14 residues in the CDR3. The V and J ends lost 6 bases and 1 base respectively, with 12 bases between them. This chain's CDR3 is CASSAGRPNTEAFF. CDR3 DNA sequence: TGTGCCAGCAGCGCAGGGAGACCGAACACTGAAGCTTTCTTT.

V and J are TRBV30 and TRBJ2-5; D not certain. Germline V CDR1 and CDR2: GTSNPN, SVGIG (reference sequence). This CDR3 comprises 12 residues. The germline V and J ends were trimmed by 3 bases and 4 bases, with 9 bases remaining between them. The CDR3 region is CAWRELAETQYF. In nucleotides, the CDR3 is TGTGCCTGGAGGGAGCTGGCAGAGACCCAGTACTTC.

This chain joins TRBV5-1 and TRBJ1-6; D unclear. V shed 0 bases and J shed 10 bases, with 14 bases lying between them. The CDR3 is made up of 15 amino acids. CDR1 and CDR2 from the germline V gene are SGHRS and YFSETQ. The CDR3 is CASSLESGGRSPLHF. CDR3 bases: TGCGCCAGCAGCTTGGAGTCAGGCGGTAGATCACCCCTCCACTTT.

This chain joins TRBV7-2 and TRBJ2-1, with 8 bases that match TRBD2. V was pared by 5 bases and J by 5 bases, with 11 bases of the junction left unmatched. CDR1 and CDR2 (germline): SGHTA, FQGNSA. This CDR3 spans 16 amino acids. In DNA form, the CDR3 reads TGTGCCAGCAGCCGACAAAGCGGGAGTCTTCACAATGAGCAGTTCTTC. Translated: CASSRQSGSLHNEQFF.

This clonotype showed up just a few times. The rearrangement links TRBV9 to TRBJ2-5, with TRBD2 as a possible D gene (5 bases). Deletions cut 3 bases from V and 4 bases from J, with 16 bases between. Germline V lookup: CDR1 SGDLS, CDR2 YYNGEE. CDR3 length: 15 amino acids. The CDR3 loop is CASSGGLREGETQYF. As DNA, the CDR3 is TGTGCCAGCAGCGGTGGGTTGAGGGAAGGAGAGACCCAGTACTTC.

This clonotype was counted a few times. The chain is built from TRBV20-1 and TRBJ2-1, with no clear D. This CDR3 is built from 14 residues. Germline CDR1 is DFQATT and CDR2 is SNEGSKA (reference sequence). V lost 5 bases and J 0 bases, leaving 11 bases between the germline ends. The CDR3 loop is CSAGKLSSYNEQFF. The CDR3 DNA reads as TGCAGTGCTGGAAAGTTGAGCTCCTACAATGAGCAGTTCTTC.